These 22 T cell receptor beta chains came from one sample sequenced in a study of blood T cell repertoires in COVID-19 (dated by TCRdb to about 2020). The library was made by the immunoSEQ multiplex PCR assay. TCRdb stores this immuneACCESS table with in-frame sequences only. Part of the clones is absent; in the studies checked, under half of the shortfall reflects unresolved V genes, and no reason is known for the rest. Across this sample there are more than 40,000 clones, with 85% to 90% seen only once. Of the sample, over 10% is held by the ten largest clones. The sequenced sample consisted of peripheral blood. The origin of the receptors is an elderly man with acute or convalescent COVID-19.

J is TRBJ1-1 and V is TRBV28; 10 bases match TRBD1. This CDR3 region has 15 residues. The V and J ends lost 6 bases and 6 bases, in that order; junction bases with no gene match: 10. CDR1 is MDHEN, CDR2 SYDVKM, per germline. The chain's CDR3 is CASRRQGATLAEAFF. CDR3 sequence (DNA): TGTGCCAGCAGAAGACAGGGGGCGACGCTCGCTGAAGCTTTCTTT.

The chain uses TRBV7-8 and TRBJ2-1; 9 bases fit TRBD2. Germline V gene sequence: CDR1 SGHVS, CDR2 FQNEAQ. The CDR3 totals 17 residues. V lost 0 bases, J lost 4 bases, and 7 bases stayed unmatched. The CDR3 reads CASSLAGGGGAYNEQFF. CDR3 bases: TGTGCCAGCAGCTTAGCTGGAGGCGGGGGGGCTTACAATGAGCAGTTCTTC.

Written as DNA, the CDR3 is TGTGCCAGTAGTATGGGGGAAGGGGCGGGAGGCAATCAGCCCCAGCATTTT. It codes for CASSMGEGAGGNQPQHF. The rearrangement joins TRBV19 to TRBJ1-5; the D gene is possibly TRBD1 (5 bases). V lost 3 bases and J 2 bases, leaving 17 bases between the germline ends. The CDR3 sequence is 17 residues long. Germline loops: CDR1 LNHDA, CDR2 SQIVND (reference sequence).

This clone was seen only once. This chain joins TRBV30 and TRBJ1-4; TRBD1 might be the D (6 bases). The CDR3 consists of 16 residues. Germline loops: CDR1 GTSNPN, CDR2 SVGIG (reference sequence). Trimming shortened V by 0 bases and J by 0 bases, and 11 bases separated the two germline ends. The CDR3 spells CAWSVGGPATNEKLFF. The CDR3 nucleotides read TGTGCCTGGAGTGTGGGGGGGCCAGCAACTAATGAAAAACTGTTTTTT.

This clone was seen once. V and J are TRBV19 and TRBJ2-7; 9 bases match TRBD2. Germline CDR1 reads LNHDA; CDR2 reads SQIVND (reference sequence). V was pared by 3 bases and J by 2 bases, with 5 bases of the junction left unmatched. This CDR3 region has 15 residues. As DNA, the CDR3 is TGTGCCAGTAGTATCTTAGCGGGGGACACCTACGAGCAGTACTTC. As protein: CASSILAGDTYEQYF.

Here the CDR3 DNA reads TGTGCCACCAGTGCCCCGGGACAGGGGCCGACCGGGGAGCTGTTTTTT. Translating it yields CATSAPGQGPTGELFF. The chain uses TRBV24-1 and TRBJ2-2; 10 nucleotides line up with TRBD1. CDR3 size: 16 residues. J gave up 5 bases and V 5 bases, and 7 bases lay outside the gene matches. The germline V gene encodes CDR1 KGHDR and CDR2 SFDVKD.

CDR3 sequence reads: CASTLGTSNYGYTF. CDR3 coding DNA: TGTGCCAGCACACTTGGGACTTCTAACTATGGCTACACCTTC. This chain uses TRBV7-2 with TRBJ1-2; a possible D gene is TRBD1 (5 bases). The CDR3 consists of 14 residues. Germline assignment: CDR1 SGHTA and CDR2 FQGNSA. V lost 7 bases and J lost 0, with 12 bases in between. The whole variable domain, remainder taken from reference TRBV7-2 and TRBJ1-2, is GAGVSQSPSNKVTEKGKDVELRCDPISGHTALYWYRQSLGQGLEFLIYFQGNSAPDKSGLPSDRFSAERTGGSVSTLTIQRTQQEDSAVYLCASTLGTSNYGYTFGSGTRLTVV.

V usage is TRBV4-1 and J usage is TRBJ1-5; no definite D call. The CDR3 is made up of 13 amino acids. Per the germline V gene, CDR1 is MGHRA and CDR2 is YSYEKL. Trimming removed 4 bases at V and 2 bases at J, with 6 bases between. The CDR3 nucleotides read TGCGCCAGCAGCCTACAGCGCAATCAGCCCCAGCATTTT. Residues: CASSLQRNQPQHF.

This clone was picked up a small number of times. The rearrangement links TRBV9 to TRBJ2-1, with 9 bases that match TRBD2. This CDR3 contains 15 residues. Germline V gene lookup returns CDR1 SGDLS and CDR2 YYNGEE. Trimming at V came to 2 bases and at J to 4 bases, leaving 4 bases not matched to a gene. CDR3 bases: TGTGCCAGCAGCGTCAGCGGGGGGAATTACAATGAGCAGTTCTTC. Protein: CASSVSGGNYNEQFF.

This chain connects TRBV2 to TRBJ1-5; TRBD1 aligns across 7 bases. Germline CDR1 and CDR2: SNHLY and FYNNEI. V lost 7 bases, J lost 1 base, and 7 bases stayed unmatched. The CDR3 is 15 residues long. CDR3: CASISGGGSNQPQHF. CDR3 nucleotide sequence: TGTGCCAGCATCAGCGGAGGGGGCAGCAATCAGCCCCAGCATTTT.

The chain employs TRBV6-5 and TRBJ2-7; tentatively, D is TRBD1 (7 bases). Germline lookup yields CDR1 MNHEY and CDR2 SVGAGI. The CDR3 runs to 15 residues. The V and J ends lost 2 bases and 3 bases respectively, with 14 bases between them. CDR3 nucleotides: TGTGCCAGCAGTTACGGAGGGACAGAATTCTACGAGCAGTACTTC. Translation gives CASSYGGTEFYEQYF.

This chain connects TRBV5-1 to TRBJ1-2, with TRBD1 matching 9 bases. The CDR3 extends over 14 amino acids. With V trimmed by 5 bases and J by 3 bases, 5 bases remained unmatched. The germline CDR1 and CDR2 sequences are SGHRS and YFSETQ. In DNA, the CDR3 is TGCGCCAGCAGTTCGGGACAGGGATACTATGGCTACACCTTC. Amino acid sequence: CASSSGQGYYGYTF.

This clone was counted a few times. The rearrangement uses TRBV5-8 and TRBJ2-4; 7 nucleotides line up with TRBD1. The V gene's germline CDR1 is SGHTS and CDR2 YDEGEE. The CDR3 is made up of 14 amino acids. V trimming: 4 bases; J trimming: 2 bases; junction bases outside the gene matches: 3. The CDR3 sequence: CASSLTGSKNIQYF. The CDR3 DNA reads as TGTGCCAGCAGCCTGACAGGGTCCAAAAACATTCAGTACTTC.

This chain joins TRBV4-2 and TRBJ2-5; 7 positions agree with TRBD2. Per the germline V gene, CDR1 is LGHNA and CDR2 is YNFKEQ. After removal of 5 bases from V and 0 bases from J, the junction contained 12 bases not matched to a gene. The CDR3 has 17 residues. The CDR3 sequence is CASSKAEGGGHQETQYF. CDR3 bases: TGTGCCAGCAGCAAGGCGGAAGGCGGGGGACACCAAGAGACCCAGTACTTC.

This chain joins TRBV6-5 and TRBJ2-7, with a weak D call TRBD2 (6 bases). Trimming pared 8 bases from V and 4 bases from J, leaving 15 bases between. Germline V gives CDR1 MNHEY, CDR2 SVGAGI. The CDR3 runs to 13 residues. CDR3 in DNA: TGTGCCAGCGAGGAGGGTTCAGTTTACGAGCAGTACTTC. Amino acids: CASEEGSVYEQYF.

This sequence joins TRBV7-2 and TRBJ1-2; 7 nucleotides agree with TRBD1. The junction had 7 bases not matched to a gene; V was cut back by 5 bases and J by 4 bases. The length of the CDR3 is 14 residues. Germline CDR1 reads SGHTA; CDR2 reads FQGNSA. CDR3: CASSLQGGGYGYTF. CDR3 DNA sequence: TGTGCCAGCAGCCTCCAAGGGGGCGGCTATGGCTACACCTTC.

Here the CDR3 reads CASSSWGGRFTSTDTQYF. Here the CDR3 DNA reads TGTGCCAGCAGCTCCTGGGGGGGTCGTTTCACTAGCACAGATACGCAGTATTTT. V and J are TRBV2 and TRBJ2-3, with 7 bases matching TRBD2. The CDR3 has 18 residues. Per the germline V gene, CDR1 is SNHLY and CDR2 is FYNNEI. J lost 0 bases, V lost 6 bases, and 15 bases had no gene match.

The chain combines TRBV2 with TRBJ1-4, with 11 bases matching TRBD1. Germline V gives CDR1 SNHLY, CDR2 FYNNEI. J lost 10 bases, V lost 4 bases, and 5 bases had no gene match. CDR3 length: 14 residues. The CDR3 nucleotides are TGTGCCAGCAGTGGGGACAGGGGGATTGGAAAACTGTTTTTT. Translation gives CASSGDRGIGKLFF.

The rearrangement links TRBV11-2 to TRBJ2-4; maybe TRBD2 (5 bases). The CDR3 is made up of 17 amino acids. Germline-derived CDR1 and CDR2 are SGHAT and FQNNGV. Trimming left V 6 bases short and J 0 bases short, with 18 bases between. CDR3 coding DNA: TGTGCCAGCAGTCCTCCCCTTGAGGGAATAGCCAAAAACATTCAGTACTTC. Amino acids: CASSPPLEGIAKNIQYF.

The genes are TRBV5-1 and TRBJ1-2, with D unresolved. Trimming shortened V by 0 bases and J by 5 bases, and 5 bases separated the two germline ends. The germline gives CDR1 SGHRS, CDR2 YFSETQ. This CDR3 comprises 12 residues. CDR3 coding DNA: TGCGCCAGCAGCTTGGGAGGGTATGGCTACACCTTC. Its protein product is CASSLGGYGYTF.

The V and J genes are TRBV2 and TRBJ1-3; the D gene is possibly TRBD1 (5 bases). Germline-derived CDR1 and CDR2 are SNHLY and FYNNEI. The CDR3 length is 15 residues. Trimming removed 3 bases at V and 0 bases at J, with 9 bases between. The CDR3 loop is CASSEGPISGNTIYF. CDR3 bases: TGTGCCAGCAGTGAGGGGCCAATCTCTGGAAACACCATATATTTT.

This clone was observed a single time. V and J are TRBV5-1 and TRBJ2-2; D not certain. With 0 bases removed from V and 0 bases from J, the gap between germline ends came to 6 bases. Looked up from germline, CDR1 is SGHRS and CDR2 is YFSETQ. The CDR3 is made up of 15 amino acids. This chain's CDR3 is CASSLAQSNTGELFF. In DNA, the CDR3 is TGCGCCAGCAGCTTGGCTCAGTCGAACACCGGGGAGCTGTTTTTT.